This T cell receptor beta chain derives from a study of blood T cells in healthy people across ages. Notes on the study in general: Donors of long life had a larger count of naive CD4+ cells and greater diversity than aged donors.

PCR was performed a second time for about 6 to 12 cycles using a sample-barcoded 5' primer and a J-beta primer mix. Every cDNA was tagged by a template-switch adaptor with 12 random nucleotides. TCRdb passed the 5' RACE reads through MiXCR, listing each CDR3 protein once. Of about 650,000 distinct CDR3 sequences in the sample, around 52% were seen once. Drawn from each donor were approximately 9.5 milliliters of peripheral blood. A minimum of 5 micrograms of total RNA was extracted per sample. Note on this clonotype: What it recognizes is unknown.

This receptor was identified in a woman aged 80 or over in good health. Specimen: blood.

DNA of the CDR3: TGTGCCAGCACCGGGACTTCCTCTGGGGCCAACGTCCTGACTTTC. This codes for CASTGTSSGANVLTF. This rearrangement joins TRBV2 to TRBJ2-6, with D possibly being TRBD2 (6 bases). Germline V lookup: CDR1 SNHLY, CDR2 FYNNEI. The CDR3 is 15 amino acids. Trimming removed 7 bases at V and 0 bases at J, with 10 bases between.